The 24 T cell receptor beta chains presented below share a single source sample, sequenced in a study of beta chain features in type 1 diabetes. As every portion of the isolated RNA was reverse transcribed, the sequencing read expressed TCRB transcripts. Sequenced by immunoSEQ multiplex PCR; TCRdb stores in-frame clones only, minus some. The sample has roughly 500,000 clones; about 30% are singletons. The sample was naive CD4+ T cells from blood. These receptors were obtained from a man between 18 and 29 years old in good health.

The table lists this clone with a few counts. CDR3: CAISGVGNPDTQYF. In DNA form, the CDR3 reads TGTGCCATCAGTGGAGTCGGTAATCCAGATACGCAGTATTTT. The chain joins TRBV10-3 to TRBJ2-3; D call uncertain. CDR1 ENHRY and CDR2 SYGVKD come from the germline V gene. Trimming removed 4 bases from V and 4 bases from J, with 12 bases in between. CDR3 length: 14 amino acids.

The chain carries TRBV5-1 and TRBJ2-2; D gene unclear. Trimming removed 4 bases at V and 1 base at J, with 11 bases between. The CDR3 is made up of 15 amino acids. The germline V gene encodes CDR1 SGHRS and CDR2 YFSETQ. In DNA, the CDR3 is TGCGCCAGCAGCGAACGGACGGAGAACACCGGGGAGCTGTTTTTT. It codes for CASSERTENTGELFF.

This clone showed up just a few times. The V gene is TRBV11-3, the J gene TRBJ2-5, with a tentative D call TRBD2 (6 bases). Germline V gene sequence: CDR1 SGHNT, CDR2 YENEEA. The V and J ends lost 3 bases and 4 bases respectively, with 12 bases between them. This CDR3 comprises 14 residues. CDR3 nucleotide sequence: TGTGCCAGCAGCTTTGGGGGAGCGGGAGAGACCCAGTACTTC. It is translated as CASSFGGAGETQYF. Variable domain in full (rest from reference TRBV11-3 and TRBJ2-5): EAGVVQSPRYKIIEKKQPVAFWCNPISGHNTLYWYLQNLGQGPELLIRYENEEAVDDSQLPKDRFSAERLKGVDSTLKIQPAELGDSAVYLCASSFGGAGETQYFGPGTRLLVL.

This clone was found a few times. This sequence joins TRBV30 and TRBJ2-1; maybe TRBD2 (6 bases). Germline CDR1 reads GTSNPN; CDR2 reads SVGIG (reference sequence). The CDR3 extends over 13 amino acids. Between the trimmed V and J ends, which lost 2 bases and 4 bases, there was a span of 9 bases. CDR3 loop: CAWSRRGYNEQFF. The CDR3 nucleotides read TGTGCCTGGAGTAGGAGGGGTTACAATGAGCAGTTCTTC.

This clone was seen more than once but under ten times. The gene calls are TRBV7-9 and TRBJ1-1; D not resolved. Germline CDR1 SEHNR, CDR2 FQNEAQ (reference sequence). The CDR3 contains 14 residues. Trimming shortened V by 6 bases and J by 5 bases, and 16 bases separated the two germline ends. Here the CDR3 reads CASSISGRQTEAFF. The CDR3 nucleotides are TGTGCCAGCAGTATTAGCGGCAGACAAACTGAAGCTTTCTTT. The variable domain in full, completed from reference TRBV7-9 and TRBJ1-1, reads DTGVSQNPRHKITKRGQNVTFRCDPISEHNRLYWYRQTLGQGPEFLTYFQNEAQLEKSRLLSDRFSAERPKGSFSTLEIQRTEQGDSAMYLCASSISGRQTEAFFGQGTRLTVV.

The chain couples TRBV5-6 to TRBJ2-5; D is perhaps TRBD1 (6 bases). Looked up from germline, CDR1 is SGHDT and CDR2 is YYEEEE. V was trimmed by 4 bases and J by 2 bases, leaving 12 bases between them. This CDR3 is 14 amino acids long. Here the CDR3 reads CASSPWDIQETQYF. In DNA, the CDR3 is TGTGCCAGCAGCCCTTGGGACATTCAAGAGACCCAGTACTTC.

The chain's CDR3 is CASSVGLAGGPRAPDEQFF. The CDR3 DNA sequence: TGTGCCAGCAGCGTCGGACTAGCGGGAGGGCCAAGGGCCCCCGATGAGCAGTTCTTC. The chain recombines TRBV13 with TRBJ2-1; 15 positions agree with TRBD2. Trimming at V came to 5 bases and at J to 8 bases, leaving 16 bases not matched to a gene. In germline, CDR1 is PRHDT, CDR2 FYEKMQ (reference sequence). CDR3 length: 19 amino acids.

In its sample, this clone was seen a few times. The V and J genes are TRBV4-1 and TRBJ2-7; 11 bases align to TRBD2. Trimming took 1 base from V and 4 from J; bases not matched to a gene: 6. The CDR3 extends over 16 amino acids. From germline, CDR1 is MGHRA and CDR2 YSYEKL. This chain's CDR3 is CASSQGRASGRYEQYF. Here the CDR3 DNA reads TGCGCCAGCAGCCAAGGGAGGGCTAGCGGGAGGTACGAGCAGTACTTC.

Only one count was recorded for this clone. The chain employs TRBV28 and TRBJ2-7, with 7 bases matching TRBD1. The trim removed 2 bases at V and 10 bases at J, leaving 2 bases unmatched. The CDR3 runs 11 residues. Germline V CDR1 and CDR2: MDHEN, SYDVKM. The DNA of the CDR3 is TGTGCCAGCAGTTTAAGGGACAGTCAGTACTTC. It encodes CASSLRDSQYF. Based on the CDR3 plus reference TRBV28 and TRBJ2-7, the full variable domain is DVKVTQSSRYLVKRTGEKVFLECVQDMDHENMFWYRQDPGLGLRLIYFSYDVKMKEKGDIPEGYSVSREKKERFSLILESASTNQTSMYLCASSLRDSQYFGPGTRLTVT.

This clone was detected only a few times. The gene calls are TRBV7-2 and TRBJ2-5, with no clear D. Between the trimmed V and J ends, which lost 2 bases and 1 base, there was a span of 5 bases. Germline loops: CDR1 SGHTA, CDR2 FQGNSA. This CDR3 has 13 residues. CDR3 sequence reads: CASSLQIQETQYF. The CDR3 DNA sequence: TGTGCCAGCAGCTTACAGATCCAAGAGACCCAGTACTTC.

The CDR3 protein is CASSLNTAGANVLTF. CDR3 sequence (DNA): TGTGCCAGCAGCTTAAATACGGCTGGGGCCAACGTCCTGACTTTC. The J gene is TRBJ2-6, the V gene TRBV7-2; D unresolved. Trimming cost V 2 bases and J 2 bases, with 7 bases left between them. The CDR3 runs to 15 residues. In germline, CDR1 is SGHTA, CDR2 FQGNSA.

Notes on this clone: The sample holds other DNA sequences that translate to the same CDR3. As DNA, the CDR3 is TGTGCCAGCAGCGTGGGACTAGCGGGACCAGATACGCAGTATTTT. Translation: CASSVGLAGPDTQYF. This chain connects TRBV9 to TRBJ2-3; TRBD2 agrees at 13 bases. The trim removed 2 bases at V and 4 bases at J, leaving 1 base unmatched. The CDR3 runs 15 residues. The V gene's germline CDR1 is SGDLS and CDR2 YYNGEE.

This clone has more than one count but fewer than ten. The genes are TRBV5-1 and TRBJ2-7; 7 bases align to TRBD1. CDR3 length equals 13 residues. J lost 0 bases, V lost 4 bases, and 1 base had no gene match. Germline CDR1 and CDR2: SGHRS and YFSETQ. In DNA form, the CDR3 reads TGCGCCAGCAGCGGGGACAGCTCCTACGAGCAGTACTTC. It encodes CASSGDSSYEQYF.

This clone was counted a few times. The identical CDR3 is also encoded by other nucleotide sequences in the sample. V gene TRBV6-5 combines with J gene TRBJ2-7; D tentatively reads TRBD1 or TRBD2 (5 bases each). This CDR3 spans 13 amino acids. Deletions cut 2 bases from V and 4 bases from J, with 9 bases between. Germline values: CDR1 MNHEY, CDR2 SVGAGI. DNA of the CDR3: TGTGCCAGCAGTTACCGGGACGGGTACGAGCAGTACTTC. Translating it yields CASSYRDGYEQYF.

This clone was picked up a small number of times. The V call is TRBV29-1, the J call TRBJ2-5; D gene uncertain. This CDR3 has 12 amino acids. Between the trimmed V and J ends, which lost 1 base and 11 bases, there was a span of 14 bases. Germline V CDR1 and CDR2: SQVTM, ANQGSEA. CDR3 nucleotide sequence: TGCAGCGTTGAAGGGCCAGTCCAGGCTCAGTACTTC. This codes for CSVEGPVQAQYF.

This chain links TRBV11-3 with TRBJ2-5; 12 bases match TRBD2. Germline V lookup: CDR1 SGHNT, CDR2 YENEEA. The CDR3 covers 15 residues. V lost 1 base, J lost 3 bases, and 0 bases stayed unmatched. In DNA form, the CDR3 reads TGTGCCAGCAGCTTAGGACTAGCGGGAGAAGAGACCCAGTACTTC. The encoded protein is CASSLGLAGEETQYF.

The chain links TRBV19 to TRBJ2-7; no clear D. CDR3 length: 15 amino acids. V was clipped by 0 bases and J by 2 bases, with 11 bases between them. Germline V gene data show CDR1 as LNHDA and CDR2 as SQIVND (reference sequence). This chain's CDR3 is CASSIDRLATYEQYF. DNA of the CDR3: TGTGCCAGTAGTATAGATCGACTGGCAACCTACGAGCAGTACTTC.

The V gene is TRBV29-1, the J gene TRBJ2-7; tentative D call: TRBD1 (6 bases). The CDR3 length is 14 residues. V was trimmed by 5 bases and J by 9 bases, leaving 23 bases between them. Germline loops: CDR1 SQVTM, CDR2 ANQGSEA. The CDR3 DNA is TGCAGCGTTTCTATCGGACAGCCCGACTCACCGCAGTACTTC. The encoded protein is CSVSIGQPDSPQYF.

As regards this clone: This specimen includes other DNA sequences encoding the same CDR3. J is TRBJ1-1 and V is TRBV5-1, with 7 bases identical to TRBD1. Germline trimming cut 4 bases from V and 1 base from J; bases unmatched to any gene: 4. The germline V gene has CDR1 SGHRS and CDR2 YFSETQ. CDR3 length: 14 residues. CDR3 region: CASSIGTANTEAFF. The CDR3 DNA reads TGCGCCAGCAGCATAGGGACAGCGAACACTGAAGCTTTCTTT.

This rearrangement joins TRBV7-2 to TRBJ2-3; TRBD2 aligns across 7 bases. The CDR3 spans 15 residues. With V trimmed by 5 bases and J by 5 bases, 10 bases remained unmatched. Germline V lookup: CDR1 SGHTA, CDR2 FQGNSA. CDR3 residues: CASSAPSGLRDTQYF. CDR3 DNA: TGTGCCAGCAGCGCCCCTAGCGGACTAAGAGATACGCAGTATTTT.

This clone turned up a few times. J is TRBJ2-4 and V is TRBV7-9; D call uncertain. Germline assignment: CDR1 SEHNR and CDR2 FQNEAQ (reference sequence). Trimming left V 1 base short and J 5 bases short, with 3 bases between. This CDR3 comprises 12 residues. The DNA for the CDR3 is TGTGCCAGCAGCTTAGTCGAAAACATTCAGTACTTC. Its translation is CASSLVENIQYF.

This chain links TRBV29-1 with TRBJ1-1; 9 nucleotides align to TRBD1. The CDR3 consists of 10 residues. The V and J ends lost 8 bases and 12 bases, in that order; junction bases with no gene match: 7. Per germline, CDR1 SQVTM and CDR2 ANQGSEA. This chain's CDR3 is CSIRDRETFF. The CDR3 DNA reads TGCAGCATCCGGGACAGGGAGACTTTCTTT.

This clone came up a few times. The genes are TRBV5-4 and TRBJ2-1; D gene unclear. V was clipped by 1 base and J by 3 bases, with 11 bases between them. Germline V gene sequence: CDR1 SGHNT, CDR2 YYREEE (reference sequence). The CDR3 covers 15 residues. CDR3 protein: CASSLNILDYNEQFF. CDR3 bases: TGTGCCAGCAGCTTGAACATTCTGGACTACAATGAGCAGTTCTTC.

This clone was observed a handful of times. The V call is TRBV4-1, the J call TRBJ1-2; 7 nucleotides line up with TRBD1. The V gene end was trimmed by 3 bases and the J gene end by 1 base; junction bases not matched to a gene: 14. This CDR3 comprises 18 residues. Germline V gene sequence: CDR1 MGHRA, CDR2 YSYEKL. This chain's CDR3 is CASSQYPAGTDLNYGYTF. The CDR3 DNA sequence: TGCGCCAGCAGCCAGTACCCGGCAGGGACAGACCTTAACTATGGCTACACCTTC.